This T cell receptor beta chain was sequenced during a study of vaccination and CD4 T cells after COVID-19. Study at large: Between diagnosis and the drawing of post-COVID samples lay a median roughly 94 days (range 35 to 161). Researchers treated cells with overlapping spike peptides taken from SARS-CoV-2, HCoV-NL63, HCoV-OC43 and HCoV-229E.

Sequenced with the Oncomine TCR Beta short-read assay was DNA taken from cultured CD4+ T cells. Genomic DNA was drawn out of CD4+ T cells grown in culture. TCRdb redid the calling of the PCR reads with MiXCR, one entry per CDR3 protein. The table has around 10,000 distinct CDR3 sequences, about three quarters seen once. In germline, CDR1 is SGHTA, CDR2 FQGNSA. V shed 2 bases, J shed 4 bases, and the junction held 3 bases outside the gene matches. This CDR3 has 14 residues. A remark on this clonotype: As yet, its antigen is unknown.

Treatment denoted: approximately nine-day PBMC culture with coronavirus spike peptide pools or control peptides (ViraFEST assay). Each well held 2 million or so PBMCs in IL-2 (about 10 IU/ml) medium with 8.5 to 10 ug/ml peptide pools. V is TRBV7-2 and J is TRBJ2-5; TRBD1 aligns across 8 bases. The clonotype was recovered from a human donor who had recovered from COVID-19. The sequencing sample was made of CD4+ T cells from blood, cultured in vitro. CDR3 protein: CASSLNRGLETQYF. The CDR3 region has the DNA TGTGCCAGCAGCTTAAACAGGGGGTTAGAGACCCAGTACTTC. Complete variable domain (other parts from reference TRBV7-2 and TRBJ2-5): GAGVSQSPSNKVTEKGKDVELRCDPISGHTALYWYRQSLGQGLEFLIYFQGNSAPDKSGLPSDRFSAERTGGSVSTLTIQRTQQEDSAVYLCASSLNRGLETQYFGPGTRLLVL.